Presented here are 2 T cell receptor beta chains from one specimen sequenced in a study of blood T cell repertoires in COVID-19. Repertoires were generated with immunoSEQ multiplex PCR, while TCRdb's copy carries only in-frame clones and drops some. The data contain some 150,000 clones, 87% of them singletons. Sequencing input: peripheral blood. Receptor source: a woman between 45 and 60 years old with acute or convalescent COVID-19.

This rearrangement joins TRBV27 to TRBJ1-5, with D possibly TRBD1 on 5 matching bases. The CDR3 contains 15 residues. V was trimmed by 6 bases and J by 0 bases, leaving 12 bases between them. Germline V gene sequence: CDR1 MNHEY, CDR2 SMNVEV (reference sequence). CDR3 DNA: TGTGCCAGCAGGCCCGGGGGGATTAGCAATCAGCCCCAGCATTTT. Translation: CASRPGGISNQPQHF.

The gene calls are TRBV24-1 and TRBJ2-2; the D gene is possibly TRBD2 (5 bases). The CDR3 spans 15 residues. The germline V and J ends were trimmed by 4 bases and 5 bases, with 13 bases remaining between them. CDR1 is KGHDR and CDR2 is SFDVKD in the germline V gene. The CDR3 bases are TGTGCCACCAGTGAAACTAGTTTGAATACCGGGGAGCTGTTTTTT. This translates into CATSETSLNTGELFF.